The subject of this entry is one TCR beta chain. Its matching antigen is unknown. The CDR3 runs 18 residues. Germline-derived CDR1 and CDR2 are MGHRA and YSYEKL. Trimming took off 0 bases at V and 0 bases at J, with 12 bases between the two ends. This entry is derived from a study of T cell responses to AZD1222 COVID-19 vaccine. This table comes from immunoSEQ multiplex PCR, and its TCRdb copy is limited to in-frame clones, with some not included. The sample yields 75,000 to 100,000 clones, roughly 90% seen once. Study-wide points: Spike-wide vaccine-associated CD4 TCRs dominated at 160-218 and 743-854. Unmutated regions of variants are reportedly targeted by nearly half of spike-specific TCRs. Repertoire collection took place solely once the T cell response had peaked. Donors, mostly white British, included more females; clonal diversity was possibly underestimated.

Sequencing was performed on peripheral blood, taken on day 0 of AZD1222 vaccination. This chain connects TRBV4-1 to TRBJ1-6; D ambiguous. The receptor was derived from an adult in good health. For the CDR3, the DNA is TGCGCCAGCAGCCAAGACTCCGGAGTGAGCTCCTATAATTCACCCCTCCACTTT. It codes for CASSQDSGVSSYNSPLHF.